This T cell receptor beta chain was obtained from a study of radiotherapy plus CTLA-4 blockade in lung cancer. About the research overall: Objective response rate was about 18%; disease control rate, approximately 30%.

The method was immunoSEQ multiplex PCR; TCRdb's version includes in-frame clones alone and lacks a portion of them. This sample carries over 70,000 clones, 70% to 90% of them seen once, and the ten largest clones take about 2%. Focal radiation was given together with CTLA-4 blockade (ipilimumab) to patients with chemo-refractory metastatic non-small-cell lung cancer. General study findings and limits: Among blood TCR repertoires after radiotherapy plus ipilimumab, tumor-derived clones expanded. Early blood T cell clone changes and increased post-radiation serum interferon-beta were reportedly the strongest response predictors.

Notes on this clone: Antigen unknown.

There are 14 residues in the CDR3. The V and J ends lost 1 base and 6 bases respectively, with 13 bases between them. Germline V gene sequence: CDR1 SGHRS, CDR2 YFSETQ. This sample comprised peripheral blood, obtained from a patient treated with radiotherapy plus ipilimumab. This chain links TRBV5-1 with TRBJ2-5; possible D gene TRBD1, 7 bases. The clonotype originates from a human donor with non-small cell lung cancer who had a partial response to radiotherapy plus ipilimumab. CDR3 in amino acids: CASSLSPGGKTQYF. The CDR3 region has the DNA TGCGCCAGCAGCTTGTCACCAGGGGGGAAGACCCAGTACTTC.